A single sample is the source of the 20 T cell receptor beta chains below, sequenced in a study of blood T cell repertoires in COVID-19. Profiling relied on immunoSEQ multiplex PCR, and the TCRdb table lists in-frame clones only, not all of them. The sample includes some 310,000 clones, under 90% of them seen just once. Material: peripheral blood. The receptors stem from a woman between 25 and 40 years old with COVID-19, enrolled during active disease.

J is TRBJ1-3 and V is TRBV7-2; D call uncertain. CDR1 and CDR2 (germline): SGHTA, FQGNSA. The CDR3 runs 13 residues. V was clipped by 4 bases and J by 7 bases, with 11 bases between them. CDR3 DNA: TGTGCCAGCAGCTCCGTAGTTCCCAACACCATATATTTT. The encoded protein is CASSSVVPNTIYF. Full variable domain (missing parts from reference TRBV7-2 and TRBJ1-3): GAGVSQSPSNKVTEKGKDVELRCDPISGHTALYWYRQSLGQGLEFLIYFQGNSAPDKSGLPSDRFSAERTGGSVSTLTIQRTQQEDSAVYLCASSSVVPNTIYFGEGSWLTVV.

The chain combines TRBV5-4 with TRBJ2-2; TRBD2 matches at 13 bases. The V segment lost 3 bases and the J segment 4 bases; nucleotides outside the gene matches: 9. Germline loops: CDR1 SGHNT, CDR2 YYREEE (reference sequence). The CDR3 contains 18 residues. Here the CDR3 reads CASSSGTSGILGTGELFF. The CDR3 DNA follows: TGTGCCAGCAGCTCCGGGACTAGCGGGATTCTAGGCACCGGGGAGCTGTTTTTT.

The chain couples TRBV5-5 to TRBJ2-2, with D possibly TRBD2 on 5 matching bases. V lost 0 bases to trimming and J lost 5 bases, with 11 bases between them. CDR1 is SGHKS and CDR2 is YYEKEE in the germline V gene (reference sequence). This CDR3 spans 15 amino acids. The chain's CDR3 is CASSLASRGTGELFF. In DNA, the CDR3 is TGTGCCAGCAGCTTGGCCAGTAGAGGGACCGGGGAGCTGTTTTTT.

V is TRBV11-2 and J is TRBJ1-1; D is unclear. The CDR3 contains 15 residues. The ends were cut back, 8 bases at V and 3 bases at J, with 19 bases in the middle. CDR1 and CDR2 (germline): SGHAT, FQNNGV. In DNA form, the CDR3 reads TGTGCCAGCGTCATACCGCAGGCCGTTGACACTGAAGCTTTCTTT. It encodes CASVIPQAVDTEAFF.

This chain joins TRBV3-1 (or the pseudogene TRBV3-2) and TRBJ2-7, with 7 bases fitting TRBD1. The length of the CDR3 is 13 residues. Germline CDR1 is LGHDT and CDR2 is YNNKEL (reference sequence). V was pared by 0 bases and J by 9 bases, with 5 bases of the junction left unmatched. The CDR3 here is CASSQDFRDRQYF. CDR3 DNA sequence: TGTGCCAGCAGCCAAGACTTTAGGGACAGGCAGTACTTC.

The CDR3: CASSFEGLAGNTIYF. CDR3 bases: TGTGCCAGCAGCTTCGAAGGCTTAGCAGGAAACACCATATATTTT. The chain uses TRBV11-3 and TRBJ1-3; D remains ambiguous. Germline CDR1 reads SGHNT; CDR2 reads YENEEA. Trimming removed 3 bases at V and 4 bases at J, with 13 bases between. The CDR3 is 15 amino acids.

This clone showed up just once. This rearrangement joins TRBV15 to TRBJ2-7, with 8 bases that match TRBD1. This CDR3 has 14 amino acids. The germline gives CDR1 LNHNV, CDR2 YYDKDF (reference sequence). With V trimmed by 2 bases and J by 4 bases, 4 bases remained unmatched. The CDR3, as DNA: TGTGCCACCAGCAGAAACCAGGGGGCATACGAGCAGTACTTC. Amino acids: CATSRNQGAYEQYF.

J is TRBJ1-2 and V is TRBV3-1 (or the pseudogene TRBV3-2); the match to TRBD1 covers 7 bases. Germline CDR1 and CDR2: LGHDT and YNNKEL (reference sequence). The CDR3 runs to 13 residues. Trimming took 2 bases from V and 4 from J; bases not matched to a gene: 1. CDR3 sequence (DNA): TGTGCCAGCAGCCAAAGGACAGGCTATGGCTACACCTTC. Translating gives CASSQRTGYGYTF.

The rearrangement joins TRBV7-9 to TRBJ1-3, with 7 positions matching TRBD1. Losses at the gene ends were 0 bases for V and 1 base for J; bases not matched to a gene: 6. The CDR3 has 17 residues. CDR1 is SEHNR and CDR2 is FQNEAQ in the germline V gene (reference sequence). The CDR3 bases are TGTGCCAGCAGCTTAGCGTTCGACAGGGCATCTGGAAACACCATATATTTT. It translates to CASSLAFDRASGNTIYF.

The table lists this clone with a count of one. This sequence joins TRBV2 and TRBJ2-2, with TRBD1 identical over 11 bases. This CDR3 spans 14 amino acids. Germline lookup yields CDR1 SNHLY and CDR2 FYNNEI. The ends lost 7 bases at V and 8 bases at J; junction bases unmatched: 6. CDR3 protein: CASTRTGGAGELFF. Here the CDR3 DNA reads TGTGCCAGCACCCGGACAGGGGGCGCGGGGGAGCTGTTTTTT.

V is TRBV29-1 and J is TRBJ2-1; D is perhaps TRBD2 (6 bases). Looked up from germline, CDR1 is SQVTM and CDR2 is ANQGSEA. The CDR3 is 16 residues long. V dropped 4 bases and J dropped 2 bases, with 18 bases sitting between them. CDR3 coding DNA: TGCAGCGTTGGAGGGGTTCGGGAGCGCACCTACAATGAGCAGTTCTTC. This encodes CSVGGVRERTYNEQFF.

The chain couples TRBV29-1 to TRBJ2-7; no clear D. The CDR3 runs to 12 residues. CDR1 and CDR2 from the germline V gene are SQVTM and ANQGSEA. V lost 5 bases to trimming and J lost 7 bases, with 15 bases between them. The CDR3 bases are TGCAGCGTTCAACGTACCGAGTTAGAGCAGTACTTC. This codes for CSVQRTELEQYF.

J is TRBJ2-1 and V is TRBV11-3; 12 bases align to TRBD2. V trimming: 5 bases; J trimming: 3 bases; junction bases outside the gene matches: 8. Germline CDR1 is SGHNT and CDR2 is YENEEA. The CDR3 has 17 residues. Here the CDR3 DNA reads TGTGCCAGCAGCCCCTACCCGACTAGCGGGAGCTACAATGAGCAGTTCTTC. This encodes CASSPYPTSGSYNEQFF.

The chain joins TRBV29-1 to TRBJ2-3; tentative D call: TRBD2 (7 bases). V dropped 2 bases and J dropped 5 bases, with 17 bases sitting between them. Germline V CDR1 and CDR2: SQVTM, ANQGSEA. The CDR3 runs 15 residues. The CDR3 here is CSVERPGGGLDTQYF. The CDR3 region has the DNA TGCAGCGTTGAAAGGCCGGGCGGGGGCTTAGATACGCAGTATTTT.

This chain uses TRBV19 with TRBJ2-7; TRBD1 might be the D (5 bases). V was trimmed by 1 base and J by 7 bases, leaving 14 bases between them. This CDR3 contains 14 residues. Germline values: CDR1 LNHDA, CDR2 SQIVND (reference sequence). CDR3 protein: CASSIVSGLGEQYF. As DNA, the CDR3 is TGTGCCAGTAGTATAGTCTCAGGGTTGGGAGAGCAGTACTTC. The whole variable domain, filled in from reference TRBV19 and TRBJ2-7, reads DGGITQSPKYLFRKEGQNVTLSCEQNLNHDAMYWYRQDPGQGLRLIYYSQIVNDFQKGDIAEGYSVSREKKESFPLTVTSAQKNPTAFYLCASSIVSGLGEQYFGPGTRLTVT.

The DNA for the CDR3 is TGTGCCAGCAGCTTAGCACAGAACACTGAAGCTTTCTTT. This sequence encodes CASSLAQNTEAFF. The rearrangement joins TRBV11-3 to TRBJ1-1; D not certain. CDR3 length: 13 amino acids. The V gene lost 1 base and the J gene lost 1 base, with 4 bases spanning the gap. Looked up from germline, CDR1 is SGHNT and CDR2 is YENEEA.

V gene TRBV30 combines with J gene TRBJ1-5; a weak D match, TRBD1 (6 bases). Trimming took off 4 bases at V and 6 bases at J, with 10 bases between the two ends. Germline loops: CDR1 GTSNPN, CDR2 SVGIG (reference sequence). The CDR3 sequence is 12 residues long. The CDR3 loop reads CAWTGDGQPQHF. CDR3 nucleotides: TGTGCCTGGACAGGGGATGGTCAGCCCCAGCATTTT. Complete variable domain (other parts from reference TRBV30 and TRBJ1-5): SQTIHQWPATLVQPVGSPLSLECTVEGTSNPNLYWYRQAAGRGLQLLFYSVGIGQISSEVPQNLSASRPQDRQFILSSKKLLLSDSGFYLCAWTGDGQPQHFGDGTRLSIL.

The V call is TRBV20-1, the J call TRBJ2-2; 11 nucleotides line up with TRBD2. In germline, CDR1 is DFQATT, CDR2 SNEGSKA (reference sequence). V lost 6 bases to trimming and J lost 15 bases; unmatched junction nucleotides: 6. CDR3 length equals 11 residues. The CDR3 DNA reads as TGCAGTGCCCCACTAGCGGGAGTGTTGTTTTTT. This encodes CSAPLAGVLFF.

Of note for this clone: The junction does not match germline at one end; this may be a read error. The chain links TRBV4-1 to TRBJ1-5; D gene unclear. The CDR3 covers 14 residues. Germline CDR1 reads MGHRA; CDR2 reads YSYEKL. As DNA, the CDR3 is TGCGCCAGCAGCCAAGGATATAGCAACCAGCCCCAGCATTTT. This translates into CASSQGYSNQPQHF.

The CDR3 sequence is CASSFEYPRQGSEAFF. The DNA for the CDR3 is TGTGCCAGCAGTTTCGAATACCCCAGACAGGGTTCTGAAGCTTTCTTT. This rearrangement joins TRBV27 to TRBJ1-1; 7 nucleotides align to TRBD1. V gave up 3 bases and J gave up 6 bases; unmatched junction bases: 13. This CDR3 has 16 amino acids. CDR1 is MNHEY, CDR2 SMNVEV, per germline (reference sequence).